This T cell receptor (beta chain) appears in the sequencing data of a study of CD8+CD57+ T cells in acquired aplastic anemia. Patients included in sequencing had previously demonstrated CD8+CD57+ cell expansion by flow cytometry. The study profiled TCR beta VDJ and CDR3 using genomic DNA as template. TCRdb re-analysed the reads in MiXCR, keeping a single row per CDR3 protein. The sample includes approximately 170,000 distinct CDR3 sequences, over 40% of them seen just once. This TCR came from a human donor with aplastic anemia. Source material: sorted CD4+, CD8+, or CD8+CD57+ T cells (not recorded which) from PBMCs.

Here the CDR3 reads CASSIFAMNTEAFF. CDR3 DNA: TGTGCCAGTAGTATTTTCGCAATGAACACTGAAGCTTTCTTT. This chain joins TRBV19 and TRBJ1-1; D remains ambiguous. This CDR3 is built from 14 residues. Germline CDR1 and CDR2: LNHDA and SQIVND (reference sequence). With 3 bases removed from V and 0 bases from J, the gap between germline ends came to 8 bases.